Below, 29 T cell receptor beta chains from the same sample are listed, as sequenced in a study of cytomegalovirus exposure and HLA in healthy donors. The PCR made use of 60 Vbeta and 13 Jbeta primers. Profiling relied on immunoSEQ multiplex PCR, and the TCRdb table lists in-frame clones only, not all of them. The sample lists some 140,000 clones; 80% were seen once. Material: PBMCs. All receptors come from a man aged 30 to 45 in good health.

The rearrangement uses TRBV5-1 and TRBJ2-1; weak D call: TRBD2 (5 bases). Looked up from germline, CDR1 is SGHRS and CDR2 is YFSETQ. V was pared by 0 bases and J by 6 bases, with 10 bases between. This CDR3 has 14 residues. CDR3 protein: CASSLDGIANEQFF. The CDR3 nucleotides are TGCGCCAGCAGCTTGGACGGGATCGCCAATGAGCAGTTCTTC.

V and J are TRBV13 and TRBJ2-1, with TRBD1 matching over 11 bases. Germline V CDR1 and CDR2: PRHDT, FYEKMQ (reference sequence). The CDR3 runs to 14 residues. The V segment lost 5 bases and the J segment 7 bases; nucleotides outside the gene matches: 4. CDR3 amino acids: CASSPGQGANEQFF. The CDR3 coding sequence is TGTGCCAGCAGCCCAGGACAGGGGGCGAATGAGCAGTTCTTC.

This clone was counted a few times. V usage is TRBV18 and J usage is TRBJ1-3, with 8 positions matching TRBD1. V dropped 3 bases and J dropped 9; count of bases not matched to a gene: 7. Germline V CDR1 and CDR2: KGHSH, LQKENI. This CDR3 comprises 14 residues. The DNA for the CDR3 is TGTGCCAGCTCACCGGGGGACAGGCTCAGCACCATATATTTT. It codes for CASSPGDRLSTIYF.

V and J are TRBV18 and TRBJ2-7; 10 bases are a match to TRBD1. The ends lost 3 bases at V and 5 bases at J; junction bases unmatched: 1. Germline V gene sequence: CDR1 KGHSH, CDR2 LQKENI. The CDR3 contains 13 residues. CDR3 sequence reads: CASSPDRGDEQYF. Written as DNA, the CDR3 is TGTGCCAGCTCACCGGACAGGGGGGACGAGCAGTACTTC.

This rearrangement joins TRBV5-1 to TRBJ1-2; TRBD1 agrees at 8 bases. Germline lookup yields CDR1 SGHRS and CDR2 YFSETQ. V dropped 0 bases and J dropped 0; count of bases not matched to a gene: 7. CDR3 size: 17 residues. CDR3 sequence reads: CASSLGPGGRTNYGYTF. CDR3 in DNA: TGCGCCAGCAGCTTGGGACCAGGGGGCCGAACTAACTATGGCTACACCTTC.

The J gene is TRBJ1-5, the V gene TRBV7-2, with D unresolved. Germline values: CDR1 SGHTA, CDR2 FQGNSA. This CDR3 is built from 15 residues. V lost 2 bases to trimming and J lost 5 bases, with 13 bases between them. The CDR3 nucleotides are TGTGCCAGCAGCTTACGGGGAAGCGGCGATCAGCCCCAGCATTTT. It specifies CASSLRGSGDQPQHF.

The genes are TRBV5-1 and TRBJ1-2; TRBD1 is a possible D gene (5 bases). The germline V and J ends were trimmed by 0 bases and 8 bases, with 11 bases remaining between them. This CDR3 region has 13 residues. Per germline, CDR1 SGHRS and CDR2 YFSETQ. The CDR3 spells CASSLAGGWGYTF. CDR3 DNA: TGCGCCAGCAGCTTGGCCGGGGGATGGGGCTACACCTTC.

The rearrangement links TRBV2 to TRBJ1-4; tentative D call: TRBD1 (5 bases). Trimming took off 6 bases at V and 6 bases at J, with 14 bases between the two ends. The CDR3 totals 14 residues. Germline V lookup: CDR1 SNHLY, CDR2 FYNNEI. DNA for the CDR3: TGTGCCAGCAGCGACAGCACCTCCGATGAAAAACTGTTTTTT. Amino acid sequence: CASSDSTSDEKLFF.

CDR3 loop: CASSSNPWERGDTQYF. The CDR3 DNA is TGCGCCAGCAGCTCCAACCCGTGGGAGCGGGGAGATACGCAGTATTTT. The V gene is TRBV5-1, the J gene TRBJ2-3; 7 bases align to TRBD2. Trimming at V came to 3 bases and at J to 5 bases, leaving 12 bases not matched to a gene. The CDR3 contains 16 residues. From germline, CDR1 is SGHRS and CDR2 YFSETQ.

Here the CDR3 DNA reads TGTGCCAGCAGCTTGGGTACGATAGCCTACGAGCAGTACTTC. It yields the protein CASSLGTIAYEQYF. The chain couples TRBV5-4 to TRBJ2-5, with unresolved D. The end of the DNA fits TRBJ2-7 better, so the J call may be wrong. CDR1 SGHNT and CDR2 YYREEE come from the germline V gene (reference sequence). The CDR3 is made up of 14 amino acids.

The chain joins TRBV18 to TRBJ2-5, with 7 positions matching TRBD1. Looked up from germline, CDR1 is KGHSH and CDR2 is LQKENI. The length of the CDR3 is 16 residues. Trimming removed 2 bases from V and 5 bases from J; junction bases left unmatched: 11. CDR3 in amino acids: CASSPRGPSPAETQYF. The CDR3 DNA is TGTGCCAGCTCACCAAGGGGGCCATCACCCGCGGAGACCCAGTACTTC.

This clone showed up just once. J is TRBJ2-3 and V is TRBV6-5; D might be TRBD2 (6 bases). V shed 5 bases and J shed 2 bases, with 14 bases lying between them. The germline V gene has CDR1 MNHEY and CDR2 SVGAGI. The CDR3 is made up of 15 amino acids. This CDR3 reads CASSSPREVTDTQYF. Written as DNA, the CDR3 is TGTGCCAGCAGTAGTCCGAGGGAGGTCACAGATACGCAGTATTTT.

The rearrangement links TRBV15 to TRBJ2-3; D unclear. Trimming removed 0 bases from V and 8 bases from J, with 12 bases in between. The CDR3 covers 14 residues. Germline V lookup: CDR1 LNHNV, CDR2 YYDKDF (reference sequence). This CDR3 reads CATSRDPLVVTQYF. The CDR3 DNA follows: TGTGCCACCAGCAGAGATCCACTCGTGGTTACGCAGTATTTT.

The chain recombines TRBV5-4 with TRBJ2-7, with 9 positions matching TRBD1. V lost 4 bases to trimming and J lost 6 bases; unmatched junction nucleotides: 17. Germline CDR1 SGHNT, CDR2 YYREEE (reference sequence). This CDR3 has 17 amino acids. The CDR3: CASSPPGQGPSGAEQYF. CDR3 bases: TGTGCCAGCAGCCCACCCGGACAGGGGCCCTCTGGGGCCGAGCAGTACTTC.

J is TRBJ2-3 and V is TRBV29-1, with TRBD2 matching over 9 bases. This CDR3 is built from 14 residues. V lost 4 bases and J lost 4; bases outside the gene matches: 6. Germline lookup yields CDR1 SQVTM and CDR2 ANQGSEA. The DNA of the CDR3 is TGCAGCGTTGTACCTAGCGGGACCCCAGATACGCAGTATTTT. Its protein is CSVVPSGTPDTQYF.

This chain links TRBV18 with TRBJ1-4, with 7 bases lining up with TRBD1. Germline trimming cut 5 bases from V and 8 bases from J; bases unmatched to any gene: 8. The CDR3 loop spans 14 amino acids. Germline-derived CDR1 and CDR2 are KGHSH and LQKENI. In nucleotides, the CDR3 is TGTGCCAGCTCAGCGACAGGGCTGGGAGAAAAACTGTTTTTT. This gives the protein CASSATGLGEKLFF.

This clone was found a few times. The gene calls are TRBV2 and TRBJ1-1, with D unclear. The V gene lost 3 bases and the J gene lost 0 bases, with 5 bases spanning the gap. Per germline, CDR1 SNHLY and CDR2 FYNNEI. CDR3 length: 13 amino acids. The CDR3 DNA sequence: TGTGCCAGCAGTGAGAGTATGAACACTGAAGCTTTCTTT. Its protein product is CASSESMNTEAFF.

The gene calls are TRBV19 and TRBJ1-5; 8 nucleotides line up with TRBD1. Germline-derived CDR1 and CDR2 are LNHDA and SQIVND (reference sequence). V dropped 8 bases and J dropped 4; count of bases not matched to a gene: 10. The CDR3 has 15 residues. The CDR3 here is CASLDDRGWNQPQHF. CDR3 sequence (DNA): TGTGCCAGTTTGGACGACAGGGGATGGAATCAGCCCCAGCATTTT.

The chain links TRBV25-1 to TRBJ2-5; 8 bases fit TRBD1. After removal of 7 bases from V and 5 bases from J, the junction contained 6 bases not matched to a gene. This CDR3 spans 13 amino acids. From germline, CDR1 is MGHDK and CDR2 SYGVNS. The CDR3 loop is CASIRDRSETQYF. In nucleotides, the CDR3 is TGTGCCAGCATCAGGGACAGGTCGGAGACCCAGTACTTC. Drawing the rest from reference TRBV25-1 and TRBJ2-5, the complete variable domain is EADIYQTPRYLVIGTGKKITLECSQTMGHDKMYWYQQDPGMELHLIHYSYGVNSTEKGDLSSESTVSRIRTEHFPLTLESARPSHTSQYLCASIRDRSETQYFGPGTRLLVL.

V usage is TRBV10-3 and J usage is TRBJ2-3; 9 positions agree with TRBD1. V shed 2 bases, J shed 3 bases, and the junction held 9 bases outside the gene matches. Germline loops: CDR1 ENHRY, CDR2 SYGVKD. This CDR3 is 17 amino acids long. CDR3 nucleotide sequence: TGTGCCATCAGTGAGCCTCGGACAGGGGAAAGGACAGATACGCAGTATTTT. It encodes CAISEPRTGERTDTQYF.

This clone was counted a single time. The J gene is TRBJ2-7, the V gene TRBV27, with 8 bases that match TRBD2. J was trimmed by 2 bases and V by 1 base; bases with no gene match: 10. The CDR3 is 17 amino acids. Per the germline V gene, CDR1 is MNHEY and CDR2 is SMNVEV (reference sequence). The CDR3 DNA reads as TGTGCCAGCAGTTTATGGGGGAGCGGGAGTGTCACCTACGAGCAGTACTTC. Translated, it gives CASSLWGSGSVTYEQYF.

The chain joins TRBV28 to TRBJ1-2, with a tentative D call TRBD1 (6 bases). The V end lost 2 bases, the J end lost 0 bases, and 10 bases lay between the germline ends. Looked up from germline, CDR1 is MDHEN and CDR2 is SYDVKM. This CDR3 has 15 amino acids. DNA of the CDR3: TGTGCCAGCAGTTTAGTTGCAGGGGCTAACTATGGCTACACCTTC. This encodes CASSLVAGANYGYTF.

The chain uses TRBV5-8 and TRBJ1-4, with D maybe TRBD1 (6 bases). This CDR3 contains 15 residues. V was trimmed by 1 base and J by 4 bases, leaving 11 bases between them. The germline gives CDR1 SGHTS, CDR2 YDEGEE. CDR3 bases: TGTGCCAGCAGCTTGTGGCAGGGGTTTAATGAAAAACTGTTTTTT. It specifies CASSLWQGFNEKLFF. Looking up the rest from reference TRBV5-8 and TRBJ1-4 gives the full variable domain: EAGVTQSPTHLIKTRGQQATLRCSPISGHTSVYWYQQALGLGLQFLLWYDEGEERNRGNFPPRFSGRQFPNYSSELNVNALELEDSALYLCASSLWQGFNEKLFFGSGTQLSVL.

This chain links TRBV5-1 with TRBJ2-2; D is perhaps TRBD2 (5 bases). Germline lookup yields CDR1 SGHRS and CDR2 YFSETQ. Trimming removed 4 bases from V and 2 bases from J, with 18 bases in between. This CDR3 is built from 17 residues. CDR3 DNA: TGCGCCAGCAGCCTAGATCTGCGGAGGATCAACACCGGGGAGCTGTTTTTT. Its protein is CASSLDLRRINTGELFF.

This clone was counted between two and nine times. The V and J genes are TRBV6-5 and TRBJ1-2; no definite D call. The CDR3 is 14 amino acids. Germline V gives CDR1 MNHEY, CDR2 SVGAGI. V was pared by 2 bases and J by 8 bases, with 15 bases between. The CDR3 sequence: CASSYGESSGGYTF. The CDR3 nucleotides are TGTGCCAGCAGTTACGGCGAGAGCTCGGGAGGCTACACCTTC.

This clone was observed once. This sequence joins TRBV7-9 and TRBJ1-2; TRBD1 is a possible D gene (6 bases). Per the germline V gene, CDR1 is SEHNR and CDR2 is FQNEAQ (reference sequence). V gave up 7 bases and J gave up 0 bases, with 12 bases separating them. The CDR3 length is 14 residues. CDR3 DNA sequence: TGTGCCAGCAACATACAGGGCCCTAACTATGGCTACACCTTC. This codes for CASNIQGPNYGYTF.

The CDR3 loop reads CASSSRGRARGSYEQYF. In nucleotides, the CDR3 is TGTGCCAGCAGTTCTCGGGGAAGGGCTAGAGGGAGCTACGAGCAGTACTTC. This rearrangement joins TRBV28 to TRBJ2-7; possible D gene TRBD2, 5 bases. V was cut by 4 bases and J by 3 bases, with 22 bases left in between. CDR3 length: 17 residues. The germline V gene has CDR1 MDHEN and CDR2 SYDVKM.

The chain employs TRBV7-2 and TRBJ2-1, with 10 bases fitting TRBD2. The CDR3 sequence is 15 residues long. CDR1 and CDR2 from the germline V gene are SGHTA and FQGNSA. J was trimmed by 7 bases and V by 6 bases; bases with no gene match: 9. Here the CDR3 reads CASSPGLAATNEQFF. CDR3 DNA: TGTGCCAGCAGTCCCGGACTAGCGGCTACTAATGAGCAGTTCTTC.

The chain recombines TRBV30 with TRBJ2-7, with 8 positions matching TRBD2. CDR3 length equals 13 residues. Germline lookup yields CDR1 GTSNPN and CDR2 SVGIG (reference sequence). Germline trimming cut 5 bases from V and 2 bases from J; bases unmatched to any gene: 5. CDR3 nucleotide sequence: TGTGCCTGGGGACGGGGGGGGCCCTACGAGCAGTACTTC. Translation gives CAWGRGGPYEQYF.